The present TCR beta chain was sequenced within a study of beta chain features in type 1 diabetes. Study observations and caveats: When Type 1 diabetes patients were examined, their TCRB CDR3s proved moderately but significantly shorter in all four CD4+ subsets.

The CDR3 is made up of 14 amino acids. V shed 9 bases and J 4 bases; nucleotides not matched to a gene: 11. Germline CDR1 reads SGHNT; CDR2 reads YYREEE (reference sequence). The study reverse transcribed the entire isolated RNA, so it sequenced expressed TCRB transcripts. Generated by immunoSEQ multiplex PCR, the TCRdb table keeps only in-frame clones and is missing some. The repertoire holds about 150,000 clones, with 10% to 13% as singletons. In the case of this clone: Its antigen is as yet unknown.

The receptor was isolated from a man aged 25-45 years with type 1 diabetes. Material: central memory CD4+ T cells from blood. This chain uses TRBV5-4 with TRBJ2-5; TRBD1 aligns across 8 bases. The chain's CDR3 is CAIPGRGHGETQYF. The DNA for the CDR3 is TGTGCCATCCCAGGCAGGGGGCACGGAGAGACCCAGTACTTC. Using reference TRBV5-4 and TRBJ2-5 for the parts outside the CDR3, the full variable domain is ETGVTQSPTHLIKTRGQQVTLRCSSQSGHNTVSWYQQALGQGPQFIFQYYREEENGRGNFPPRFSGLQFPNYSSELNVNALELDDSALYLCAIPGRGHGETQYFGPGTRLLVL.